The clone carrying this TCR beta chain was picked up a small number of times. Its antigen remains unidentified. The sample comes from a study of high-grade serous ovarian cancer treatment subgroups. Across the whole study: On average, approximately 14,000 reads and under 9,000 unique TCR beta rearrangements were obtained per sample.

Profiling relied on immunoSEQ multiplex PCR, and the TCRdb table lists in-frame clones only, not all of them. The sample lists tens of thousands of clones; about 81% were seen once. The V and J ends lost 5 bases and 11 bases respectively, with 10 bases between them. This CDR3 comprises 11 residues. The germline gives CDR1 SEHNR, CDR2 FQNEAQ (reference sequence). Study observations and caveats: Repertoire similarity ranged about 0.11 to 0.79 between tumors of one patient. Clonal relatedness tracked neoantigen level, and by trend copy number and mutation load. Without spatial data, bulk sequencing limits insight into HGSC tumor diversity.

The tumor samples were collected prior to definitive surgery or chemotherapy. Input material: tumor tissue. The chain uses TRBV7-9 and TRBJ2-1; D remains ambiguous. This receptor was identified in a human donor with high-grade serous ovarian cancer. DNA of the CDR3: TGTGCCAGCAGCACAATGTTACAGCAGTTCTTC. Translated: CASSTMLQQFF.